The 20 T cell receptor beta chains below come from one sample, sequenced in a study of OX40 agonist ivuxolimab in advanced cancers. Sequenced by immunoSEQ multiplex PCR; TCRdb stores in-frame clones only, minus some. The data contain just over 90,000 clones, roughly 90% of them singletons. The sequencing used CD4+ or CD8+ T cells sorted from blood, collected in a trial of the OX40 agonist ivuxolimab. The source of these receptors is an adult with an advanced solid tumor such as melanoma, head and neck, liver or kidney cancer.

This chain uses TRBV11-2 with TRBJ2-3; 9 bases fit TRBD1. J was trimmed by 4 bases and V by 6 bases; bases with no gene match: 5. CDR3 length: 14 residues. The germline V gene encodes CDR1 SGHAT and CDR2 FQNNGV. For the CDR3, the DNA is TGTGCCAGCAGTCGGGACAGGGACTCAGATACGCAGTATTTT. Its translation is CASSRDRDSDTQYF.

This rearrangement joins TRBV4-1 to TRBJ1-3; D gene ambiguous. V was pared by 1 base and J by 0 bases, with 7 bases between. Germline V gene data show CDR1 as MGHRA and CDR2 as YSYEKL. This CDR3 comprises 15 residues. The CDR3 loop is CASSQGTVSGNTIYF. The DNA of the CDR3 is TGCGCCAGCAGCCAAGGGACCGTCTCTGGAAACACCATATATTTT.

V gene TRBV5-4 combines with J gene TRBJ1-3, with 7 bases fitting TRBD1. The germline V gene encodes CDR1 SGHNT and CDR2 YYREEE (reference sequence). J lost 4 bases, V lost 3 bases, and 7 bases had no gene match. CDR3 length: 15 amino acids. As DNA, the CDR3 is TGTGCCAGCAGCTCCGACAGGGCCCCCGGAAACACCATATATTTT. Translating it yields CASSSDRAPGNTIYF.

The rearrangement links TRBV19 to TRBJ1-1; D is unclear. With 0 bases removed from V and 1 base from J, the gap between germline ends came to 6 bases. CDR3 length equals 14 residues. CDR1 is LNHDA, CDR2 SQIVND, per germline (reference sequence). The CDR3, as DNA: TGTGCCAGTAGTATAGAAGGGAAGAACACTGAAGCTTTCTTT. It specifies CASSIEGKNTEAFF.

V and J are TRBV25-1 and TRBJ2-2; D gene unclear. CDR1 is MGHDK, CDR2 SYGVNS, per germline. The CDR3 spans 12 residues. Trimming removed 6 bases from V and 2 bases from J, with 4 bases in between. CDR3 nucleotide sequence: TGTGCCAGCAGCTCTAACACCGGGGAGCTGTTTTTT. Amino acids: CASSSNTGELFF.

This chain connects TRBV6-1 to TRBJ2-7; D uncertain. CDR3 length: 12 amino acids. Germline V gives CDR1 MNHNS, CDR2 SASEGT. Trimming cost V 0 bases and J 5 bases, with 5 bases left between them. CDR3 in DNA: TGTGCCAGCAGTGAAGCGTGGGACGAGCAGTACTTC. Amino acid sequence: CASSEAWDEQYF.

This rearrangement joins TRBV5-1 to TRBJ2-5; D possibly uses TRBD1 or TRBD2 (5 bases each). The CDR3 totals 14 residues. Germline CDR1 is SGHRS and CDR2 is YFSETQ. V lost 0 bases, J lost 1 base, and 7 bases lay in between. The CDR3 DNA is TGCGCCAGCAGCTTGGTTGGGACCCAAGAGACCCAGTACTTC. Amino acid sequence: CASSLVGTQETQYF.

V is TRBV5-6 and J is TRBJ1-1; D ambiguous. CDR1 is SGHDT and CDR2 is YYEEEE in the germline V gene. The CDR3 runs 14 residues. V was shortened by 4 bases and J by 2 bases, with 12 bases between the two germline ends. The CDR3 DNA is TGTGCCAGCAGCGCGGTGGACGGAAACACTGAAGCTTTCTTT. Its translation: CASSAVDGNTEAFF.

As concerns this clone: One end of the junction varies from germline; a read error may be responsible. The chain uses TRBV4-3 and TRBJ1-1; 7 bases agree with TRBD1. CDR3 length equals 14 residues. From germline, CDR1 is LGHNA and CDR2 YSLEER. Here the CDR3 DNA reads TGCGCCAGCAGCCCCCAGACAGGGAACGCTGAAGCTTTCTTT. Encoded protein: CASSPQTGNAEAFF.

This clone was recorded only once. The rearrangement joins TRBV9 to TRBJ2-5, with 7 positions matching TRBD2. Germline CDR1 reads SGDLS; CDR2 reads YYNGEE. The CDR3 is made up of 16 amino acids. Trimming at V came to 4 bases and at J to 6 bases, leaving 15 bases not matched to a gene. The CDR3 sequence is CASSLGPGGGRQTQYF. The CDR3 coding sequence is TGTGCCAGCAGCCTCGGGCCGGGGGGAGGGAGACAGACCCAGTACTTC.

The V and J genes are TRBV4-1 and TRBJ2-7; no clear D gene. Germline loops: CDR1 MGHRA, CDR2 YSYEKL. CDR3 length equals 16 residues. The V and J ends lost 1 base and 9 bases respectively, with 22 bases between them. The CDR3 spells CASSQAVGRAGYGQYF. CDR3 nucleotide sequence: TGCGCCAGCAGCCAAGCCGTAGGACGGGCTGGATATGGGCAGTACTTC.

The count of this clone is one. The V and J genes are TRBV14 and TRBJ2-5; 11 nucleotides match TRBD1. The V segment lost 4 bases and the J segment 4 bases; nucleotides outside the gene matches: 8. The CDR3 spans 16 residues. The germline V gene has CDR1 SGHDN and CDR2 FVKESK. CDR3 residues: CASSRWDRGGGETQYF. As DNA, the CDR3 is TGTGCCAGCAGCCGCTGGGACAGGGGGGGAGGAGAGACCCAGTACTTC.

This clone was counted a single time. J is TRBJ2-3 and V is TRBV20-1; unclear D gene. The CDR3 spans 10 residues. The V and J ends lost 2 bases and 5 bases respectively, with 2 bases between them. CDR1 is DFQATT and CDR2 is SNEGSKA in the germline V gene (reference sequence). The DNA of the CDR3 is TGCAGTGCTAGACTAGATACGCAGTATTTT. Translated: CSARLDTQYF.

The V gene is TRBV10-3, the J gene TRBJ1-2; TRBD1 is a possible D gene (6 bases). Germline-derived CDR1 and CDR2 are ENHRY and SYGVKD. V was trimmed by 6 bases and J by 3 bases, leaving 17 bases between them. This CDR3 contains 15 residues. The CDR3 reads CAISSVTGMDYGYTF. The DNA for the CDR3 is TGTGCCATCAGCTCGGTTACAGGGATGGACTATGGCTACACCTTC.

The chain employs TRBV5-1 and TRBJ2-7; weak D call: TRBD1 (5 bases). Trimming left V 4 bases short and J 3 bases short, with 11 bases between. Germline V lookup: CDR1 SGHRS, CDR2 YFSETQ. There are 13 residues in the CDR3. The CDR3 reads CASSHDSNYEQYF. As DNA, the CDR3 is TGCGCCAGCAGCCATGACAGTAACTACGAGCAGTACTTC.

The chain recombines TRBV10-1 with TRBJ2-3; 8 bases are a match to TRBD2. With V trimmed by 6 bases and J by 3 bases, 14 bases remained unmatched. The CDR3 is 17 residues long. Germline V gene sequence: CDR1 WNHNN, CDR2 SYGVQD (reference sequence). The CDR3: CASSPDVSGVGTDTQYF. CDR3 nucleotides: TGCGCCAGCAGCCCGGACGTTAGCGGGGTTGGGACAGATACGCAGTATTTT.

The CDR3 bases are TGTGCCACGGGACAGGGAATAAGGGGCACTGAAGCTTTCTTT. Translation gives CATGQGIRGTEAFF. The chain uses TRBV28 and TRBJ1-1, with 9 bases fitting TRBD1. CDR1 and CDR2 from the germline V gene are MDHEN and SYDVKM. The CDR3 loop spans 14 amino acids. Germline trimming cut 10 bases from V and 4 bases from J; bases unmatched to any gene: 10.

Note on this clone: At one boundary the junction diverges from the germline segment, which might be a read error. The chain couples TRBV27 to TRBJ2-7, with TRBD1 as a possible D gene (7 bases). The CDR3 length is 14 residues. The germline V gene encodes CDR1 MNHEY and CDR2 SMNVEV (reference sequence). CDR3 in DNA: TGTGCCGGCAGTTTAACAGGGGAGGCCTACGAGCAGTACTTC. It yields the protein CAGSLTGEAYEQYF.

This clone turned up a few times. The CDR3 sequence is CASSLETTGELFF. The CDR3 nucleotides are TGTGCCAGCAGCTTGGAGACCACCGGGGAGCTGTTTTTT. This chain uses TRBV7-6 with TRBJ2-2; no clear D gene. The CDR3 runs to 13 residues. From germline, CDR1 is SGHVS and CDR2 FNYEAQ. V shed 3 bases and J shed 4 bases, with 6 bases lying between them.

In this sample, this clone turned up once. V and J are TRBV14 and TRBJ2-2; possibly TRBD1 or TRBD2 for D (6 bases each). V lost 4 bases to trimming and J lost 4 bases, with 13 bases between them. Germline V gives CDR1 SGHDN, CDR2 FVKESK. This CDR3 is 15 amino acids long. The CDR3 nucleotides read TGTGCCAGCAGCCCCTGGGGGGCGATCACCGGGGAGCTGTTTTTT. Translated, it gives CASSPWGAITGELFF.